This T cell receptor beta chain was identified during a study of T cells in Graves' hyperthyroidism and ophthalmopathy. Trimming pared 4 bases from V and 8 bases from J, leaving 21 bases between. This CDR3 is built from 17 residues. Germline CDR1 reads SGHAT; CDR2 reads FQNNGV. Study findings and constraints: Most thyroid clonotypes that were expanded above 0.001 also turned up in blood.

Remarks on this clonotype: Antigen specificity is unknown.

Subjects aged 18 to 65 presented with newly diagnosed hyperthyroidism of less than 2 months' duration. Based on clinical symptoms, serum thyroxine and TRAb, thyroid ultrasound and orbital computed tomography, diagnoses were reached. Amplified regions were TCR beta CDR3 sequences from RNA transcripts. The HTBI primer set was used in a first-round RT-PCR of the TCR CDR3. TCRdb called the multiplex PCR reads again in MiXCR, with one record for every CDR3 protein. The sample has under 650,000 distinct CDR3 sequences, roughly 15% seen once. This chain uses TRBV11-2 with TRBJ2-6, with a weak D call TRBD1 (6 bases). Input material: blood. The source of this sequence is a woman in her twenties or thirties with Graves' hyperthyroidism. CDR3 in amino acids: CASSSGYVGTRTNVLTF. Here the CDR3 DNA reads TGTGCCAGCAGCTCCGGGTATGTGGGGACACGGACCAACGTCCTGACTTTC.